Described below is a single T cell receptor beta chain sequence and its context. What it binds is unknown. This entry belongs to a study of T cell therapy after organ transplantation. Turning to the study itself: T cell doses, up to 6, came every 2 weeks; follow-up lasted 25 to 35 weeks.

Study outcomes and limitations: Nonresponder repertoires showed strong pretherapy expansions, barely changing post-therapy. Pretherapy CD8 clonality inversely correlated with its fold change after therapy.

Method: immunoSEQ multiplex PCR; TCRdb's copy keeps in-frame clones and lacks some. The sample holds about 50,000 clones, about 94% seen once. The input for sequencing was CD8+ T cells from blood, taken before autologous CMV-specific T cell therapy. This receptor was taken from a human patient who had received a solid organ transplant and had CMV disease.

The CDR3 DNA reads TGCGCCAGCAGTGTTCAGTTAAGGGCTAACTATGGCTACACCTTC. Translation gives CASSVQLRANYGYTF. The rearrangement joins TRBV10-2 to TRBJ1-2; no definite D call. The germline CDR1 and CDR2 sequences are WSHSY and SAAADI. The CDR3 runs 15 residues. V gave up 4 bases and J gave up 0 bases, with 12 bases separating them.